Many counts were recorded for the clone carrying this TCR beta chain. Its antigen is currently unknown. In TCRdb, the 5' RACE reads were re-called with MiXCR into one record per CDR3 protein. This table has hundreds of thousands of distinct CDR3 sequences, 8.6% appearing once. In germline, CDR1 is SGHRS, CDR2 YFSETQ. V trimming: 2 bases; J trimming: 3 bases; junction bases outside the gene matches: 10. This CDR3 has 16 residues. This specimen belongs to a study of identical twins. General study points: Among monozygotic twins, out-of-frame TCR alpha sharing exceeded what models predicted. Out-of-frame alpha sequences common to twins exhibited an excess of low generation probability.

These records were also assigned to another study, of yellow fever vaccine responses in identical twins.

The chain is built from TRBV5-1 and TRBJ1-1, with TRBD1 matching 7 bases. This clonotype originated in a woman aged 18-29 years in good health. The sequenced sample was PBMCs. Written as DNA, the CDR3 is TGCGCCAGCAGCTTCCAGACAGGGAGGCGTGACACTGAAGCTTTCTTT. Amino acid sequence: CASSFQTGRRDTEAFF.